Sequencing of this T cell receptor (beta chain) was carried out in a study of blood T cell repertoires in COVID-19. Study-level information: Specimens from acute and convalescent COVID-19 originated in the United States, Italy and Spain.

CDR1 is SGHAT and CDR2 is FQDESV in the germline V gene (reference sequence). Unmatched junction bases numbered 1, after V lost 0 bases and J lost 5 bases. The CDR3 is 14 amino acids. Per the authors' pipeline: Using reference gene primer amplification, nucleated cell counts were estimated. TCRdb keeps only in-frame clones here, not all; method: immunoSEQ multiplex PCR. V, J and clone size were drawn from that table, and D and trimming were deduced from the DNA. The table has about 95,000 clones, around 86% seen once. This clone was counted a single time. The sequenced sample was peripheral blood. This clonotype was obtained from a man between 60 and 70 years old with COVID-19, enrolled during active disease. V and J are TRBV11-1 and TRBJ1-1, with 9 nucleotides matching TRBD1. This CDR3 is CASSLATGGTEAFF. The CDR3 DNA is TGTGCCAGCAGCTTAGCGACAGGGGGTACTGAAGCTTTCTTT.